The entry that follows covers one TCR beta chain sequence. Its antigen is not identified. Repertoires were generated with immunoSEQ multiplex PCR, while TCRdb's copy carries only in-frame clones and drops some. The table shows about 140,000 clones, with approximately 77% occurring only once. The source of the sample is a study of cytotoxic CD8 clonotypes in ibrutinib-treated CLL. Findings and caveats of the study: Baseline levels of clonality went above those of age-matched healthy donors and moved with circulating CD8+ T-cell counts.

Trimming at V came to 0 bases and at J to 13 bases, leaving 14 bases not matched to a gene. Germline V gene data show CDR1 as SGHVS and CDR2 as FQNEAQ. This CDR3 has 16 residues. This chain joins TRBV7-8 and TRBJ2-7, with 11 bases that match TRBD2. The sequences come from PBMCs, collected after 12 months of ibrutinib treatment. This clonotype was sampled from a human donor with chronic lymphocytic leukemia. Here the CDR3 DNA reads TGTGCCAGCAGCTTAGCGTCGCCTCCCACTAGCGGGAGTTTTTACTTC. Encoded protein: CASSLASPPTSGSFYF.